Described below is a single T cell receptor (beta chain) sequence and its context. The antigen is not known. The source of the sample is a study of T cells expressing NK-cell markers. Regarding the study as a whole: There were several donors in whom these clonotypes also led the CD3+CD56-NKG2C+ fraction.

Germline V gives CDR1 DFQATT, CDR2 SNEGSKA (reference sequence). CDR3 length equals 13 residues. From its re-call of the 5' RACE reads, TCRdb lists each CDR3 protein once, without DNA. Here the sample table reports roughly 450,000 distinct CDR3 sequences. Specimen: blood T cells: a sorted CD56 or NKG2C T cell subset, CD4+ or CD8+ T cells, or bulk PBMC T cells (not recorded which). The chain carries TRBV20-1 and TRBJ1-5; TCRdb designates TRBD1, a call that cannot be tested without DNA. This receptor was identified in a woman between 50 and 59 years old in good health. The CDR3 loop reads CSASQGPNQPQHF.